This entry lists 25 T cell receptor beta chains sequenced from one sample in a study of blood T cells in healthy people across ages. A second PCR, run for roughly 7 to 11 cycles, used a sample-barcoded 5' primer plus a J-beta primer mix. TCRdb processed the 5' RACE reads anew with MiXCR; each CDR3 protein has one entry. The sample has about 640,000 distinct CDR3 sequences; about 30% are singletons. Sample: blood. All receptors derive from a woman of 80 years or more in good health.

Many counts were recorded for this clonotype. The chain carries TRBV7-8 and TRBJ2-7, with 8 bases aligning to TRBD1. This CDR3 has 13 amino acids. Germline CDR1 SGHVS, CDR2 FQNEAQ. V lost 8 bases to trimming and J lost 3 bases; unmatched junction nucleotides: 6. The chain's CDR3 is CASETGAGYEQYF. The CDR3 nucleotides read TGTGCCAGCGAGACAGGGGCCGGCTACGAGCAGTACTTC.

The chain has TRBV7-3 and TRBJ2-5; 8 bases fit TRBD1. Looked up from germline, CDR1 is SGHTA and CDR2 is FQGTGA. The CDR3 length is 13 residues. The junction had 4 bases not matched to a gene; V was cut back by 5 bases and J by 5 bases. The CDR3: CASSTGGYETQYF. The CDR3 nucleotides read TGTGCCAGCAGCACAGGGGGTTACGAGACCCAGTACTTC.

This clonotype was seen a handful of times. The V call is TRBV20-1, the J call TRBJ1-1; possibly TRBD1 for D (5 bases). The CDR3 runs to 15 residues. The V gene lost 2 bases and the J gene lost 0 bases, with 13 bases spanning the gap. Germline CDR1 DFQATT, CDR2 SNEGSKA (reference sequence). The chain's CDR3 is CSARSGGSMNTEAFF. CDR3 DNA: TGCAGTGCTAGATCTGGGGGTTCCATGAACACTGAAGCTTTCTTT.

This clonotype was picked up a small number of times. Germline is not matched at one junction end, which may reflect a read error. The chain recombines TRBV6-1 with TRBJ2-4; 7 bases are a match to TRBD1. CDR1 is MNHNS, CDR2 SASEGT, per germline. CDR3 size: 14 residues. CDR3 bases: TGTACCAGCATACCCGGGACAGCAGTTGGTGAGCAGTACTTC. Encoded protein: CTSIPGTAVGEQYF.

This clonotype has only a few counts. This chain joins TRBV30 and TRBJ1-1, with a tentative D call TRBD1 (6 bases). Trimming cost V 4 bases and J 5 bases, with 14 bases left between them. Germline loops: CDR1 GTSNPN, CDR2 SVGIG (reference sequence). CDR3 size: 13 residues. DNA for the CDR3: TGTGCCTGGACTTCTTACAGGGAAACTGAAGCTTTCTTT. The encoded protein is CAWTSYRETEAFF.

This clonotype showed up many times. This chain connects TRBV6-2 or TRBV6-3 to TRBJ1-5; 9 bases map to TRBD1. CDR3 length: 18 amino acids. V lost 5 bases and J lost 0; bases outside the gene matches: 11. From germline, CDR1 is MNHEY and CDR2 SVGEGT. The CDR3 sequence: CASSPGQGLGYSNQPQHF. DNA for the CDR3: TGTGCCAGCAGTCCGGGACAGGGACTGGGGTATAGCAATCAGCCCCAGCATTTT.

The J gene is TRBJ2-5, the V gene TRBV20-1; D unresolved. The V gene lost 6 bases and the J gene lost 11 bases, with 19 bases spanning the gap. Germline V gene lookup returns CDR1 DFQATT and CDR2 SNEGSKA (reference sequence). There are 12 residues in the CDR3. CDR3 bases: TGCAGTGCCATTGGTCCTTCCTACGGGCAGTACTTC. Its translation is CSAIGPSYGQYF.

In its sample, this clonotype was seen many times. This rearrangement joins TRBV11-3 to TRBJ2-5; 9 bases are shared with TRBD1. The CDR3 runs 16 residues. Looked up from germline, CDR1 is SGHNT and CDR2 is YENEEA. Unmatched junction bases numbered 8, after V lost 2 bases and J lost 4 bases. The CDR3 spells CASSLSFGTGLETQYF. DNA of the CDR3: TGTGCCAGCAGCTTAAGTTTCGGGACAGGGTTAGAGACCCAGTACTTC.

This clonotype was recorded many times. The V call is TRBV7-2, the J call TRBJ2-5, with unresolved D. Germline V gene lookup returns CDR1 SGHTA and CDR2 FQGNSA. V dropped 5 bases and J dropped 1 base, with 14 bases sitting between them. The CDR3 is made up of 15 amino acids. CDR3: CASSHLVPFQETQYF. The CDR3 region has the DNA TGTGCCAGCAGCCACCTGGTGCCCTTCCAAGAGACCCAGTACTTC.

In this sample, this clonotype turned up many times. The J gene is TRBJ1-1, the V gene TRBV20-1, with a possible D match to TRBD1 (5 bases). The CDR3 consists of 14 residues. Germline CDR1 DFQATT, CDR2 SNEGSKA (reference sequence). Trimming took 6 bases from V and 2 from J, leaving 16 bases between them. The CDR3 sequence: CSAPLWGSNTEAFF. The CDR3 DNA is TGCAGTGCCCCCTTGTGGGGCAGTAACACTGAAGCTTTCTTT.

This clonotype has ten or more counts. The genes are TRBV7-9 and TRBJ2-5; weak D call: TRBD1 (5 bases). The CDR3 is 15 amino acids. CDR1 SEHNR and CDR2 FQNEAQ come from the germline V gene (reference sequence). Deletions cut 3 bases from V and 2 bases from J, with 13 bases between. The CDR3 sequence is CASSFSRQRQETQYF. The CDR3 nucleotides are TGTGCCAGCAGCTTCTCCAGACAGCGACAAGAGACCCAGTACTTC.

The V gene is TRBV30, the J gene TRBJ2-3; possibly TRBD2 for D (6 bases). V was cut by 8 bases and J by 4 bases, with 13 bases left in between. Germline V gene data show CDR1 as GTSNPN and CDR2 as SVGIG (reference sequence). There are 12 residues in the CDR3. The CDR3 bases are TGTGCCCGGAATAGCGGCTCAGATACGCAGTATTTT. Amino acid sequence: CARNSGSDTQYF.

This clonotype occurred a few times. The chain links TRBV9 to TRBJ2-3; 9 nucleotides align to TRBD1. V shed 3 bases and J 1 base; nucleotides not matched to a gene: 3. The CDR3 runs 15 residues. The germline gives CDR1 SGDLS, CDR2 YYNGEE. CDR3 sequence: CASSEWTGGTDTQYF. Written as DNA, the CDR3 is TGTGCCAGCAGCGAGTGGACAGGGGGCACAGATACGCAGTATTTT.

As regards this clonotype: Possible read error: a much larger clone is one base away. This rearrangement joins TRBV6-2 or TRBV6-3 to TRBJ2-1; 11 bases line up with TRBD1. The better agreement between TRBJ2-7 and the DNA end casts doubt on the J call. Germline CDR1 is MNHEY and CDR2 is SVGEGT. CDR3 length: 15 amino acids. CDR3 in DNA: TGTGCCAGCAGTTACTTGGACAGGGGGCGTCGCGAGCAGTACTTC. The encoded protein is CASSYLDRGRREQYF.

A remark on this clonotype: This may arise from a read error, as a much more abundant clone is one base away. The V and J genes are TRBV5-8 and TRBJ2-1; the match to TRBD2 covers 9 bases. TRBJ2-7 explains the end of the DNA better; the J call may be wrong. The CDR3 extends over 15 amino acids. Germline lookup yields CDR1 SGHTS and CDR2 YDEGEE. The CDR3 bases are TGTGCCAGCAAGGCCGCGGGCGGGGGGGCCAATGAGCAGTACTTC. As protein: CASKAAGGGANEQYF.

A note on this clonotype: Being one base from a much bigger clone, this may be a read error. The chain carries TRBV7-2 and TRBJ2-3, with a possible D match to TRBD2 (6 bases). V was trimmed by 2 bases and J by 2 bases, leaving 11 bases between them. This CDR3 spans 15 amino acids. CDR1 is SGHTA and CDR2 is FQGNSA in the germline V gene. The CDR3 sequence is CASSLCLLATDTQYF. CDR3 nucleotide sequence: TGTGCCAGCAGCTTATGCCTACTAGCCACAGATACGCAGTATTTT.

Remarks on this clonotype: Possible read error: a much larger clone is one base away. The genes are TRBV3-1 and TRBJ1-2; D not resolved. Germline CDR1 is LGHDT and CDR2 is YNNKEL (reference sequence). The CDR3 sequence is 13 residues long. CDR3 DNA: TGTGTCAGCAGCCAAGATTTTAGCTATGGCTACACCTTC. Its protein product is CVSSQDFSYGYTF.

This clonotype appeared many times. The CDR3 DNA reads as TGCAGTGCTCGGCCTTCAAGCGGGGGGGTCCCAGATACGCAGTATTTT. It is translated as CSARPSSGGVPDTQYF. The rearrangement uses TRBV20-1 and TRBJ2-3; TRBD2 agrees at 10 bases. The V and J ends lost 5 bases and 4 bases, in that order; junction bases with no gene match: 12. Looked up from germline, CDR1 is DFQATT and CDR2 is SNEGSKA (reference sequence). The CDR3 contains 16 residues.

This clonotype was detected ten times or more. This sequence joins TRBV7-9 and TRBJ1-1; no clear D gene. In germline, CDR1 is SEHNR, CDR2 FQNEAQ (reference sequence). V lost 8 bases to trimming and J lost 1 base, with 8 bases between them. This CDR3 comprises 12 residues. The CDR3 DNA sequence: TGTGCCAGCCGTGTGGAGAACACTGAAGCTTTCTTT. This codes for CASRVENTEAFF. Supplemented by reference TRBV7-9 and TRBJ1-1, the full variable domain reads DTGVSQNPRHKITKRGQNVTFRCDPISEHNRLYWYRQTLGQGPEFLTYFQNEAQLEKSRLLSDRFSAERPKGSFSTLEIQRTEQGDSAMYLCASRVENTEAFFGQGTRLTVV.

This clonotype was seen a handful of times. This rearrangement joins TRBV6-6 to TRBJ2-2, with 9 positions matching TRBD2. Per germline, CDR1 MNHNY and CDR2 SVGAGI (reference sequence). With 2 bases clipped from V and 3 bases from J, the junction kept 7 bases outside the gene matches. The CDR3 totals 17 residues. DNA of the CDR3: TGTGCCAGCAGTTACCGGGCGGGGGGGCCCGACACCGGGGAGCTGTTTTTT. Its translation is CASSYRAGGPDTGELFF.

This clonotype was counted ten times or more. The gene calls are TRBV28 and TRBJ1-6; tentative D call: TRBD1 (6 bases). Per germline, CDR1 MDHEN and CDR2 SYDVKM. V lost 4 bases to trimming and J lost 10 bases, with 14 bases between them. This CDR3 region has 14 residues. The CDR3 reads CASSYRGGSSPLHF. The DNA for the CDR3 is TGTGCCAGCAGTTACCGCGGGGGCTCATCACCCCTCCACTTT.

The chain recombines TRBV25-1 with TRBJ2-5, with D perhaps TRBD1 (5 bases). The J call is uncertain, as TRBJ2-7 better fits the DNA end. Per the germline V gene, CDR1 is MGHDK and CDR2 is SYGVNS. The CDR3 length is 15 residues. The CDR3 DNA reads as TGTGCCAGCAGTGAACTGACAGCCCGGAGAGGCGAGCAGTACTTC. It encodes CASSELTARRGEQYF.

A single count supports this clonotype. The chain uses TRBV7-2 and TRBJ2-3; weak D call: TRBD2 (6 bases). Germline CDR1 reads SGHTA; CDR2 reads FQGNSA. Trimming took off 6 bases at V and 3 bases at J, with 22 bases between the two ends. The CDR3 length is 17 residues. CDR3 residues: CASRVGRRRVSTDTQYF. CDR3 DNA sequence: TGTGCCAGCAGGGTAGGCAGGCGGAGGGTTTCGACAGATACGCAGTATTTT.

This clonotype was recorded many times. V gene TRBV10-3 combines with J gene TRBJ2-1, with 8 bases matching TRBD1. V lost 8 bases and J lost 7; bases outside the gene matches: 1. CDR1 is ENHRY, CDR2 SYGVKD, per germline. This CDR3 has 11 residues. The CDR3 loop reads CAIGTGNEQFF. The CDR3 region has the DNA TGTGCCATCGGGACAGGAAATGAGCAGTTCTTC.

This clonotype was detected a few times. J is TRBJ2-5 and V is TRBV19; 9 nucleotides align to TRBD2. With V trimmed by 1 base and J by 11 bases, 17 bases remained unmatched. The CDR3 covers 17 residues. CDR1 and CDR2 (germline): LNHDA, SQIVND (reference sequence). The DNA for the CDR3 is TGTGCCAGTAGTATAGGTCTGAGGACTAGCGTATACAATGAGCAGTACTTC. This codes for CASSIGLRTSVYNEQYF.